Below are 16 T cell receptor beta chains sequenced from a single sample in a study of human T cells and chemical hapten exposure. The time point is: patch test 3, about 24 weeks after DPC sensitization. The treatment: therapeutic diphenylcyclopropenone sensitization with weekly scalp DPC. MiXCR was run by TCRdb on the RACE reads, yielding one entry per CDR3 protein. The repertoire holds about 30,000 distinct CDR3 sequences, with around 6% as singletons. The sample was whole blood, taken in connection with sensitization to the hapten diphenylcyclopropenone (DPC). The receptors come from a man in his thirties or forties with alopecia areata. Some clones in this sample may be carry-over from other donors' samples.

Ten or more counts support this clonotype. The chain carries TRBV6-2 or TRBV6-3 and TRBJ2-3, with a possible D match to TRBD2 (5 bases). The CDR3 is made up of 17 amino acids. Germline V lookup: CDR1 MNHEY, CDR2 SVGEGT. V gave up 0 bases and J gave up 6 bases, with 19 bases separating them. This chain's CDR3 is CASSYSTSASGEDTQYF. The CDR3 DNA follows: TGTGCCAGCAGTTACTCGACGAGCGCTAGTGGGGAGGATACGCAGTATTTT.

This clonotype showed up many times. The chain links TRBV6-6 to TRBJ2-5, with TRBD1 as a possible D gene (6 bases). Trimming shortened V by 4 bases and J by 4 bases, and 10 bases separated the two germline ends. Germline-derived CDR1 and CDR2 are MNHNY and SVGAGI (reference sequence). This CDR3 is 13 amino acids long. The CDR3 loop reads CASSSPGVETQYF. The CDR3 DNA is TGTGCCAGCAGTTCCCCAGGGGTAGAGACCCAGTACTTC.

This clonotype was counted at least ten times. J is TRBJ2-3 and V is TRBV20-1; 9 positions agree with TRBD1. The CDR3 sequence is 15 residues long. Germline CDR1 and CDR2: DFQATT and SNEGSKA (reference sequence). V dropped 6 bases and J dropped 2; count of bases not matched to a gene: 9. This chain's CDR3 is CSADKGTGNTDTQYF. The CDR3 DNA follows: TGCAGTGCGGACAAGGGGACAGGGAACACAGATACGCAGTATTTT.

The table lists this clonotype with a few counts. The chain has TRBV11-2 and TRBJ1-1; D remains ambiguous. The germline V gene encodes CDR1 SGHAT and CDR2 FQNNGV. The CDR3 is made up of 15 amino acids. Trimming removed 1 base at V and 3 bases at J, with 12 bases between. The CDR3 coding sequence is TGTGCCAGCAGCTTAGGGAGCGGATCGGACACTGAAGCTTTCTTT. Its translation: CASSLGSGSDTEAFF.

At least ten counts were recorded for this clonotype. The rearrangement uses TRBV30 and TRBJ2-1; TRBD1 is a possible D gene (5 bases). CDR3 length: 13 amino acids. Germline V CDR1 and CDR2: GTSNPN, SVGIG (reference sequence). Trimming cost V 0 bases and J 6 bases, with 9 bases left between them. CDR3 nucleotides: TGTGCCTGGAGTGTAACCGACAGCAATGAGCAGTTCTTC. Translating gives CAWSVTDSNEQFF.

This clonotype has ten or more counts. This chain uses TRBV29-1 with TRBJ1-5; no definite D call. V lost 7 bases, J lost 0 bases, and 13 bases lay in between. Per the germline V gene, CDR1 is SQVTM and CDR2 is ANQGSEA. The CDR3 runs 14 residues. In nucleotides, the CDR3 is TGCAGCGGTGACCACAGACATAGCAATCAGCCCCAGCATTTT. Protein sequence: CSGDHRHSNQPQHF.

This clonotype was counted ten times or more. The chain is built from TRBV7-2 and TRBJ2-7; D call uncertain. Per germline, CDR1 SGHTA and CDR2 FQGNSA. This CDR3 comprises 13 residues. V was trimmed by 5 bases and J by 4 bases, leaving 12 bases between them. CDR3 region: CASSDISLYEQYF. DNA of the CDR3: TGTGCCAGCAGCGACATTTCCTTATACGAGCAGTACTTC.

This clonotype has a count of ten or more. This sequence joins TRBV3-1 and TRBJ1-2; D is possibly TRBD1 (5 bases). CDR3 length equals 14 residues. CDR1 LGHDT and CDR2 YNNKEL come from the germline V gene (reference sequence). Trimming shortened V by 4 bases and J by 3 bases, and 12 bases separated the two germline ends. CDR3 residues: CASSPTGRDYGYTF. CDR3 nucleotides: TGTGCCAGCAGCCCCACTGGCAGGGACTATGGCTACACCTTC.

This clonotype was observed a few times. This sequence joins TRBV7-2 and TRBJ2-3, with 7 bases fitting TRBD1. The junction had 8 bases not matched to a gene; V was cut back by 6 bases and J by 2 bases. This CDR3 comprises 15 residues. Germline V gene data show CDR1 as SGHTA and CDR2 as FQGNSA. CDR3 sequence reads: CASSQQGSLTDTQYF. The DNA of the CDR3 is TGTGCCAGCAGTCAACAGGGGTCCCTCACAGATACGCAGTATTTT.

This clonotype appeared many times. This chain's CDR3 is CASTKGTHTGELFF. DNA for the CDR3: TGTGCCAGCACCAAGGGGACTCACACCGGGGAGCTGTTTTTT. The chain couples TRBV7-2 to TRBJ2-2, with a possible D match to TRBD2 (6 bases). Between the trimmed V and J ends, which lost 7 bases and 3 bases, there was a span of 12 bases. Germline assignment: CDR1 SGHTA and CDR2 FQGNSA. The CDR3 runs to 14 residues. Full variable domain (outside the CDR3, taken from reference TRBV7-2 and TRBJ2-2): GAGVSQSPSNKVTEKGKDVELRCDPISGHTALYWYRQSLGQGLEFLIYFQGNSAPDKSGLPSDRFSAERTGGSVSTLTIQRTQQEDSAVYLCASTKGTHTGELFFGEGSRLTVL.

This clonotype was detected ten times or more. V is TRBV2 and J is TRBJ1-1; perhaps TRBD1 as D (5 bases). Germline CDR1 reads SNHLY; CDR2 reads FYNNEI. V was clipped by 4 bases and J by 0 bases, with 6 bases between them. This CDR3 region has 13 residues. CDR3 sequence reads: CASSGQLNTEAFF. CDR3 DNA sequence: TGTGCCAGCAGTGGACAGCTGAACACTGAAGCTTTCTTT.

This clonotype was seen many times. This chain links TRBV20-1 with TRBJ2-1, with a weak D call TRBD2 (5 bases). This CDR3 contains 14 residues. Trimming shortened V by 1 base and J by 6 bases, and 13 bases separated the two germline ends. CDR1 and CDR2 (germline): DFQATT, SNEGSKA (reference sequence). The CDR3 coding sequence is TGCAGTGCTAGAGGCCCGGGAATGGGCAATGAGCAGTTCTTC. Its translation is CSARGPGMGNEQFF.

This clonotype came up many times. The chain links TRBV25-1 to TRBJ1-5, with D possibly TRBD1 on 5 matching bases. The CDR3 loop spans 15 amino acids. V lost 1 base and J 1 base, leaving 8 bases between the germline ends. The V gene's germline CDR1 is MGHDK and CDR2 SYGVNS. This CDR3 is CASSESGGSNQPQHF. CDR3 in DNA: TGTGCCAGCAGTGAATCGGGGGGGAGCAATCAGCCCCAGCATTTT.

This clonotype was counted many times. The rearrangement joins TRBV20-1 to TRBJ2-3; 7 bases are a match to TRBD1. CDR3 length: 12 amino acids. CDR1 is DFQATT and CDR2 is SNEGSKA in the germline V gene (reference sequence). Trimming removed 5 bases from V and 1 base from J; junction bases left unmatched: 0. The chain's CDR3 is CSAGTGTDTQYF. The CDR3 nucleotides are TGCAGTGCTGGGACAGGCACAGATACGCAGTATTTT.

This clonotype was observed at least ten times. V is TRBV3-1 and J is TRBJ2-3, with D tentatively TRBD2 (5 bases). This CDR3 has 13 residues. V was cut by 8 bases and J by 2 bases, with 11 bases left in between. Germline V CDR1 and CDR2: LGHDT, YNNKEL (reference sequence). CDR3 sequence reads: CASEDFLTDTQYF. For the CDR3, the DNA is TGTGCCAGCGAGGACTTTCTCACAGATACGCAGTATTTT.

In this sample, this clonotype turned up many times. The gene calls are TRBV6-1 and TRBJ1-2; D perhaps matches TRBD1 (5 bases). The V gene lost 7 bases and the J gene lost 4 bases, with 16 bases spanning the gap. This CDR3 spans 14 amino acids. Germline CDR1 MNHNS, CDR2 SASEGT. CDR3: CASTMGRDSYGYTF. CDR3 coding DNA: TGTGCCAGCACGATGGGTCGAGACAGCTATGGCTACACCTTC.